Here is one TCR beta chain with its context. Its antigen is still unknown. This sample is drawn from a study of T cell responses to AZD1222 COVID-19 vaccine. Study conclusions and caveats: Clonal diversity was possibly underestimated, and the donors were mostly white British, with more females. Without day 14 samples, only post-peak T cell repertoires were studied. Only 6 or 7 people who got AZD1222 tested seropositive at baseline.

Sequenced by immunoSEQ multiplex PCR; TCRdb stores in-frame clones only, minus some. Counted here are approximately 140,000 clones, 80% to 85% occurring once; the ten biggest clones make up around 4.1%. The V gene lost 3 bases and the J gene lost 7 bases, with 13 bases spanning the gap. The CDR3 totals 14 residues. Germline V gives CDR1 SGHRS, CDR2 YFSETQ. This clonotype originated in an adult in good health. Sequencing used peripheral blood, obtained on day 0 of MenACWY control vaccination. This rearrangement joins TRBV5-1 to TRBJ1-4; D is possibly TRBD1 (6 bases). In DNA, the CDR3 is TGCGCCAGCAGCTCAAACAGGGATGGTGAAAAACTGTTTTTT. Translating it yields CASSSNRDGEKLFF.